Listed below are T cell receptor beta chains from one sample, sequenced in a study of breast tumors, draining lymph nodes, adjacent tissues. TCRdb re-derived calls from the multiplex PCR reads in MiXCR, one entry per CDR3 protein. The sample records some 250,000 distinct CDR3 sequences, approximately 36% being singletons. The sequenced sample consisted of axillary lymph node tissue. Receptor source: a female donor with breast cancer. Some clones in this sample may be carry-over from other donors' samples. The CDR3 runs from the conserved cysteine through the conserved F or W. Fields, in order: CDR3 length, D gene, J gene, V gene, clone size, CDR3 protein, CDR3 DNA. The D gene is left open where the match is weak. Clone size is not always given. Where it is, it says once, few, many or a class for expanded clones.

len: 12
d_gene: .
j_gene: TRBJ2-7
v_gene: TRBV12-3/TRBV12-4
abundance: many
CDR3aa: CASSTPWYEQYF
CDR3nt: TGTGCCAGCAGTACCCCATGGTACGAGCAGTACTTC

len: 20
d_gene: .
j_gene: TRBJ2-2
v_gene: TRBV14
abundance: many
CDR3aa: CASSWAGGLHKPTNTGELFF
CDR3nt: TGTGCCAGCAGCTGGGCCGGAGGGCTCCACAAACCCACGAACACCGGGGAGCTGTTTTTT

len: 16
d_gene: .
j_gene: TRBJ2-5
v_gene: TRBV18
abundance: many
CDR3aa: CASSPPEGRRGETQYF
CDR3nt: TGTGCCAGCTCACCCCCAGAGGGGAGGAGAGGAGAGACCCAGTACTTC

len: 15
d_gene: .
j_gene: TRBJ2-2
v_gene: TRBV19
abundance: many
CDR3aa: CASSIVPPNTGELFF
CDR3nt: TGTGCCAGTAGTATAGTACCTCCGAACACCGGGGAGCTGTTTTTT

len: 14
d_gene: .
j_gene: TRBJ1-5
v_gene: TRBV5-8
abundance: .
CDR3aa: CASTRRQPNQPQHF
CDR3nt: TGTGCCAGCACCCGGCGGCAGCCCAATCAGCCCCAGCATTTT

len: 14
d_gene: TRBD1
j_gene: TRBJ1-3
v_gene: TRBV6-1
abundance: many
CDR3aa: CASSGGGGGNTIYF
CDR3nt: TGTGCCAGCAGTGGAGGGGGCGGTGGAAACACCATATATTTT

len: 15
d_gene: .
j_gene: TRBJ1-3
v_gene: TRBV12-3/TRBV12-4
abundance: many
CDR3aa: CASRGGSSSGNTIYF
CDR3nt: TGTGCCAGCAGGGGCGGCTCATCCTCTGGAAACACCATATATTTT

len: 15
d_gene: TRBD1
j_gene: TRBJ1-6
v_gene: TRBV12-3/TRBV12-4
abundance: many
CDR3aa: CASSPSRGLNSPLHF
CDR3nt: TGTGCCAGCAGTCCAAGCAGGGGGCTTAATTCACCCCTCCACTTT

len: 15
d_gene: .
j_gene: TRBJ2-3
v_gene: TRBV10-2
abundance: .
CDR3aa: CASSGGGPSTDTQYF
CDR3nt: TGCGCCAGCAGTGGTGGGGGGCCTAGCACAGATACGCAGTATTTT

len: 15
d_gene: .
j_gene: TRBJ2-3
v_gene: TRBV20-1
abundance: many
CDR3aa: CSARPMGLGTDTQYF
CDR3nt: TGCAGTGCTAGACCGATGGGGCTTGGTACAGATACGCAGTATTTT

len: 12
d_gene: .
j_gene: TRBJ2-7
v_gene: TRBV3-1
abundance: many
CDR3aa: CASSQEDYEQYF
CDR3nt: TGTGCCAGCAGCCAAGAGGATTACGAGCAGTACTTC

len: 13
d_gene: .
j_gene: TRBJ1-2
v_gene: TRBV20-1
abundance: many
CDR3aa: CSATVQGTDGYTF
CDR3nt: TGCAGTGCTACCGTACAGGGAACGGATGGCTACACCTTC

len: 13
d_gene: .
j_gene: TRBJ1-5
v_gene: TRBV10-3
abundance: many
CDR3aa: CAISRGLNQPQHF
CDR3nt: TGTGCCATCAGCCGCGGCCTCAATCAGCCCCAGCATTTT

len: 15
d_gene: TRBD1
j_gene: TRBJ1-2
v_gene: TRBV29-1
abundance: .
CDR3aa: CSVEGQGALYNGYTF
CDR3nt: TGCAGCGTGGAGGGACAGGGGGCACTATATAATGGCTACACCTTC

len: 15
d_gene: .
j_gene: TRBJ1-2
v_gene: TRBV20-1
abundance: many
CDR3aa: CSAREIGGDSYGYTF
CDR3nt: TGCAGTGCTAGAGAAATCGGGGGAGACTCATATGGCTACACCTTC

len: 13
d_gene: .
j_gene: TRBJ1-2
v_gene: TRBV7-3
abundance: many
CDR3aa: CASSPEPAGGYTF
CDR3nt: TGTGCCAGCAGTCCGGAGCCCGCCGGGGGCTACACCTTC

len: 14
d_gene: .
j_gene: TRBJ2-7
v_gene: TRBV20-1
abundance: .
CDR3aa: CSARGVGFSYEQYF
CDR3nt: TGCAGTGCTAGAGGGGTTGGGTTCTCCTACGAGCAGTACTTC

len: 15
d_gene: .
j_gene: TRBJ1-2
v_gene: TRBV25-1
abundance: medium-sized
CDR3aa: CASSEAHDIPYGYTF
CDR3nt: TGTGCCAGCAGTGAAGCCCACGATATACCATATGGCTACACCTTC

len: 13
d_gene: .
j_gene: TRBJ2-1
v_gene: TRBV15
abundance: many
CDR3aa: CATSINPYNEQFF
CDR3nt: TGTGCCACCAGCATAAACCCCTACAATGAGCAGTTCTTC

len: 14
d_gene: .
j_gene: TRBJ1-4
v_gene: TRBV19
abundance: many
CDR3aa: CASSFGTLSEKLFF
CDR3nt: TGTGCCAGTAGTTTCGGGACCCTTAGTGAAAAACTGTTTTTT

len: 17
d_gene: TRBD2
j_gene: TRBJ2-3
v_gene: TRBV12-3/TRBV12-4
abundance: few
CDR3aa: CASRCTSGRLSTDTQYF
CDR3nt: TGTGCCAGCAGATGCACCAGCGGGAGGCTAAGCACAGATACGCAGTATTTT

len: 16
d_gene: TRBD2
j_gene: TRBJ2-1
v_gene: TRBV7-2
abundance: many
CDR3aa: CASSLASSGGQNEQFF
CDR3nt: TGTGCCAGCAGCTTAGCGTCTAGCGGGGGACAAAATGAGCAGTTCTTC

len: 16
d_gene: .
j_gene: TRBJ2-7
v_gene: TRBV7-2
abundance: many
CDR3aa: CASSLAKGGGTYEQYF
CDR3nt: TGTGCCAGCAGCTTAGCGAAAGGAGGAGGGACCTACGAGCAGTACTTC

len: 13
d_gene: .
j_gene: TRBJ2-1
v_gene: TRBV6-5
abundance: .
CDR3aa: CASSYTGGNEQFF
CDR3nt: TGTGCCAGCAGTTACACGGGCGGCAATGAGCAGTTCTTC

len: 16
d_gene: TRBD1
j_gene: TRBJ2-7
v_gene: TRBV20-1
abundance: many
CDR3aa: CSARDPGTGLNYEQYF
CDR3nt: TGCAGTGCTAGGGATCCCGGGACAGGGCTTAACTACGAGCAGTACTTC

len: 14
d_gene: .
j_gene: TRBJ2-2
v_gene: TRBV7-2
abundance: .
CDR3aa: CASSGGGADGELFF
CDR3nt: TGTGCCAGCAGTGGGGGGGGCGCTGACGGGGAGCTGTTTTTT

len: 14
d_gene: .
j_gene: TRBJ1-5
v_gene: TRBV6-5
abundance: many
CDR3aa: CASSPRRGNQPQHF
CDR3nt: TGTGCCAGCAGTCCCCGGCGGGGGAATCAGCCCCAGCATTTT

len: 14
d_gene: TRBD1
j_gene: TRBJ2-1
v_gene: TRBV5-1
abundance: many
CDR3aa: CASTGTGAYNEQFF
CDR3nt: TGCGCCAGCACGGGGACAGGGGCCTACAATGAGCAGTTCTTC

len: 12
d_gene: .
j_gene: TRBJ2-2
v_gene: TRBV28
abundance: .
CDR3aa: CASSLGQGELFF
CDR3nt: TGTGCCAGCAGCTTGGGGCAAGGGGAGCTGTTTTTT

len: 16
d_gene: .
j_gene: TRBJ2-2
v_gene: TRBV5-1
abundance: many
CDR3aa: CASKLSRTGTTGELFF
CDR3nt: TGCGCCAGCAAATTGTCCCGAACAGGGACGACCGGGGAGCTGTTTTTT

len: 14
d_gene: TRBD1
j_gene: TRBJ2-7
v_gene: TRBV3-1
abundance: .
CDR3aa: CASSPFRDSYEQYF
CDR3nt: TGTGCCAGCAGCCCGTTCCGGGACAGCTACGAGCAGTACTTC

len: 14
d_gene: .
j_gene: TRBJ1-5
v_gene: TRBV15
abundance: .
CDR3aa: CATGRTGGNQPQHF
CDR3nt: TGTGCCACCGGCAGGACGGGGGGCAATCAGCCCCAGCATTTT

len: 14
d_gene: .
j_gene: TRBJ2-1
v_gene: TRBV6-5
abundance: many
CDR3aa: CASTHGSAVNEQFF
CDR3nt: TGTGCCAGCACCCACGGGTCGGCGGTTAATGAGCAGTTCTTC

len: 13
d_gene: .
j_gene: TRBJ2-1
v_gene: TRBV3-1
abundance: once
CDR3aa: CASSQDPHGEQFF
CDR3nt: TGTGCCAGCAGCCAAGATCCCCACGGGGAGCAGTTCTTC

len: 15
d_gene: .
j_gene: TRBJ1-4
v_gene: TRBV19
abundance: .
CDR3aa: CASSPNRDANEKLFF
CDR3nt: TGTGCCAGTAGTCCCAACAGGGACGCTAATGAAAAACTGTTTTTT

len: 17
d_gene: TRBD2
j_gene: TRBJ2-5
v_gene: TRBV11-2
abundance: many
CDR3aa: CASSLFGLAGPQETQYF
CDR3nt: TGTGCCAGCAGCTTATTCGGACTAGCGGGACCCCAGGAGACCCAGTACTTC

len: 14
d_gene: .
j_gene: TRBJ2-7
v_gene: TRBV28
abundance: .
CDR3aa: CASSSHGSSYEQYF
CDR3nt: TGTGCCAGCAGTTCTCACGGGAGCTCCTACGAGCAGTACTTC

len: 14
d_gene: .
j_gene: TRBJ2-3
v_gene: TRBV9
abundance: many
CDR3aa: CASSVRDLADTQYF
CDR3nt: TGTGCCAGCAGCGTTCGGGACTTGGCAGATACGCAGTATTTT

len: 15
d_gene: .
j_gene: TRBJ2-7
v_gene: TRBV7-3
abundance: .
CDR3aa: CASSLFTAEYYEQYF
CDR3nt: TGTGCCAGCAGCTTATTCACGGCAGAATATTACGAGCAGTACTTC

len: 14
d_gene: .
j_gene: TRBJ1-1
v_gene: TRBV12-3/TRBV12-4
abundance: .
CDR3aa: CASSLSSGGTEAFF
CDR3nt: TGTGCCAGCAGTTTGTCGAGCGGGGGGACTGAAGCTTTCTTT

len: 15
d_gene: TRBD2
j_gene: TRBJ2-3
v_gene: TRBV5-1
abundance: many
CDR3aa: CASTQSGSPTDTQYF
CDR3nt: TGCGCCAGTACACAAAGCGGGAGCCCCACAGATACGCAGTATTTT

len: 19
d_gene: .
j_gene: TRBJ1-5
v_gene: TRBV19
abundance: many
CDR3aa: CASSIRIGGRVYSNQPQHF
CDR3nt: TGTGCCAGTAGTATCCGTATAGGGGGGCGCGTCTATAGCAATCAGCCCCAGCATTTT

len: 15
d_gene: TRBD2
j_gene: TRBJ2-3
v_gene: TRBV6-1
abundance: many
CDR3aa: CASKSGAGGADTQYF
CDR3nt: TGTGCCAGCAAGTCCGGAGCGGGAGGCGCAGATACGCAGTATTTT

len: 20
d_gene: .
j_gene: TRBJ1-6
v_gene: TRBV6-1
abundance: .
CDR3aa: CASSAPTGKSINSYNSPLHF
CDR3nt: TGTGCCAGCAGTGCCCCTACAGGGAAATCAATTAACTCCTATAATTCACCCCTCCACTTT

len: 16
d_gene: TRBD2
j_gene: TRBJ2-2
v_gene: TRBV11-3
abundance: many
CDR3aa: CASSLGSGSFAGELFF
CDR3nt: TGTGCCAGCAGCTTAGGTAGCGGGAGTTTCGCCGGGGAGCTGTTTTTT

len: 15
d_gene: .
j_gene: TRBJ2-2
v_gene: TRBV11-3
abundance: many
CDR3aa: CASSTLGGPTGELFF
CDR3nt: TGTGCCAGCAGCACTCTCGGGGGTCCCACCGGGGAGCTGTTTTTT

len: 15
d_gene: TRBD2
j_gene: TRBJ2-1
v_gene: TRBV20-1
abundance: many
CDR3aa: CSASPPRGRSNEQFF
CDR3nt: TGCAGTGCTTCCCCACCCCGCGGGAGGAGCAATGAGCAGTTCTTC

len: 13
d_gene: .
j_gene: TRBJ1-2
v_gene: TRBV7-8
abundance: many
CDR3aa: CASSRPAARDYTF
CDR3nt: TGTGCCAGCAGTCGCCCGGCCGCCAGGGACTACACCTTC

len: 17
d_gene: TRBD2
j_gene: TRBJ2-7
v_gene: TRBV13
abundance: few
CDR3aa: CASSSLGLAGVLSEQYF
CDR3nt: TGTGCCAGCAGCTCACTAGGACTAGCGGGAGTACTATCCGAGCAGTACTTC

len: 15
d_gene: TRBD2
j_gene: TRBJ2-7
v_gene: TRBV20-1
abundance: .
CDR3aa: CSARDRFSGGAEQYF
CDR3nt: TGCAGTGCTAGAGATCGGTTTAGCGGGGGGGCCGAGCAGTACTTC

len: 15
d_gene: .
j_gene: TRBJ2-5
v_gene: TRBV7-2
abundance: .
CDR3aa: CASSLGRGGQETQYF
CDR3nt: TGTGCCAGCAGCTTAGGCAGGGGTGGGCAAGAGACCCAGTACTTC

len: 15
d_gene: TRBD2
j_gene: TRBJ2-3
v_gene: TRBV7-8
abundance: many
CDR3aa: CASSLVGGRTDTQYF
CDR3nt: TGTGCCAGCAGCTTAGTTGGCGGGAGGACAGATACGCAGTATTTT

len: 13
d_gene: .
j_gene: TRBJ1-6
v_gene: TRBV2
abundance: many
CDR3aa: CASSYLGGSPLHF
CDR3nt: TGTGCCAGCAGTTACCTCGGGGGTTCACCCCTCCACTTT